These 26 T cell receptor beta chains were sequenced from one sample in a study of T-cell memory formation after mild COVID-19. TCRdb reprocessed the 5' RACE reads via MiXCR and lists one record per CDR3 protein. The sample includes hundreds of thousands of distinct CDR3 sequences, approximately 19% of them seen just once. The sequencing input was PBMCs or a T cell subset sorted from them (not recorded which). The receptors were sampled from a man aged 18 to 30 who had mild COVID-19 (a few samples of this study predate the infection). Cell type and time point are not known.

The sample holds a few counts of this clonotype. The rearrangement links TRBV29-1 to TRBJ2-1; no firm D call. The V gene's germline CDR1 is SQVTM and CDR2 ANQGSEA. V was shortened by 3 bases and J by 7 bases, with 4 bases between the two germline ends. The CDR3 length is 10 residues. CDR3 in amino acids: CSVDGNEQFF. In nucleotides, the CDR3 is TGCAGCGTTGACGGAAATGAGCAGTTCTTC.

This clonotype was recorded a few times. V and J are TRBV9 and TRBJ2-1; no firm D call. The CDR3 is 16 amino acids. Germline assignment: CDR1 SGDLS and CDR2 YYNGEE. The ends were cut back, 0 bases at V and 2 bases at J, with 12 bases in the middle. The CDR3, as DNA: TGTGCCAGCAGCGTAGTCCCGACCGGCACCTACAATGAGCAGTTCTTC. It is translated as CASSVVPTGTYNEQFF.

CDR3: CASSWHPGSVTEAFF. DNA for the CDR3: TGTGCCAGCAGCTGGCACCCCGGGTCAGTCACTGAAGCTTTCTTT. The rearrangement joins TRBV7-8 to TRBJ1-1; no firm D call. Per the germline V gene, CDR1 is SGHVS and CDR2 is FQNEAQ. Trimming pared 4 bases from V and 4 bases from J, leaving 16 bases between. CDR3 length: 15 amino acids.

Only a few counts were recorded for this clonotype. Here the CDR3 DNA reads TGCGCCAGCAGCTCAGGGGTTGGAGCGAACACCGGGGAGCTGTTTTTT. As protein: CASSSGVGANTGELFF. V and J are TRBV5-1 and TRBJ2-2; possible D gene TRBD1, 6 bases. The CDR3 length is 16 residues. Germline CDR1 reads SGHRS; CDR2 reads YFSETQ. V was cut by 3 bases and J by 0 bases, with 12 bases left in between.

The rearrangement joins TRBV20-1 to TRBJ1-1; 9 nucleotides agree with TRBD1. Trimming took 2 bases from V and 4 from J; bases not matched to a gene: 8. Germline-derived CDR1 and CDR2 are DFQATT and SNEGSKA (reference sequence). The CDR3 spans 15 residues. The CDR3 bases are TGCAGTGCTAGACGACCGGGACAGGGAACCACTGAAGCTTTCTTT. This encodes CSARRPGQGTTEAFF.

This clonotype was found a few times. The V and J genes are TRBV6-5 and TRBJ1-5; maybe TRBD1 (6 bases). CDR3 length: 13 residues. V was trimmed by 6 bases and J by 3 bases, leaving 9 bases between them. Germline CDR1 is MNHEY and CDR2 is SVGAGI. The CDR3 sequence: CASSNRVNQPQHF. The CDR3 DNA reads as TGTGCCAGCAGCAACAGGGTCAATCAGCCCCAGCATTTT.

This chain links TRBV18 with TRBJ2-3; TRBD1 agrees at 7 bases. V lost 8 bases and J lost 2; bases outside the gene matches: 4. The germline CDR1 and CDR2 sequences are KGHSH and LQKENI. CDR3 size: 13 residues. CDR3 nucleotide sequence: TGTGCCAGCGACAGGGTCCCCACAGATACGCAGTATTTT. Translating gives CASDRVPTDTQYF.

The CDR3 reads CASSSASGLNQPQHF. DNA of the CDR3: TGTGCCAGCAGTTCCGCATCGGGCCTAAATCAGCCCCAGCATTTT. V usage is TRBV12-3 or TRBV12-4 and J usage is TRBJ1-5; unclear D gene. Trimming shortened V by 4 bases and J by 4 bases, and 14 bases separated the two germline ends. CDR3 length: 15 residues.

This clonotype was detected only a few times. V is TRBV15 and J is TRBJ1-2; D is possibly TRBD1 (6 bases). This CDR3 region has 15 residues. V gave up 0 bases and J gave up 5 bases, with 13 bases separating them. CDR1 and CDR2 (germline): LNHNV, YYDKDF (reference sequence). Here the CDR3 reads CATSRDMGAWYGYTF. The CDR3 nucleotides are TGTGCCACCAGCAGAGATATGGGGGCATGGTATGGCTACACCTTC.

This clonotype showed up just a few times. This rearrangement joins TRBV15 to TRBJ2-7; D may be TRBD1 (6 bases). V was cut by 0 bases and J by 5 bases, with 14 bases left in between. CDR1 LNHNV and CDR2 YYDKDF come from the germline V gene (reference sequence). This CDR3 is built from 15 residues. The CDR3 protein is CATSRDKTGINEQYV. CDR3 coding DNA: TGTGCCACCAGCAGAGATAAAACAGGGATTAACGAGCAGTACGTC.

This clonotype appeared a few times. The J gene is TRBJ2-5, the V gene TRBV9; 11 bases line up with TRBD2. CDR1 and CDR2 from the germline V gene are SGDLS and YYNGEE. This CDR3 has 16 amino acids. The trim removed 3 bases at V and 5 bases at J, leaving 9 bases unmatched. CDR3 protein: CASSDDSGGAGETQYF. CDR3 coding DNA: TGTGCCAGCAGCGACGATAGCGGGGGGGCCGGGGAGACCCAGTACTTC.

This clonotype was counted a single time. This chain uses TRBV12-3 or TRBV12-4 with TRBJ1-2, with TRBD1 matching over 9 bases. V shed 1 base and J 6 bases; nucleotides not matched to a gene: 6. The length of the CDR3 is 15 residues. The CDR3 is CASSLEGQGIHGYTF. In DNA, the CDR3 is TGTGCCAGCAGTTTAGAAGGACAGGGGATACATGGCTACACCTTC.

The genes are TRBV5-4 and TRBJ2-7; 8 positions match TRBD2. The germline V gene has CDR1 SGHNT and CDR2 YYREEE (reference sequence). The CDR3 loop spans 15 amino acids. V lost 4 bases, J lost 2 bases, and 8 bases stayed unmatched. CDR3 DNA: TGTGCCAGCAGCCTCGGGGTAGCGGGGACCTACGAGCAGTACTTC. As protein: CASSLGVAGTYEQYF.

This chain joins TRBV20-1 and TRBJ2-1, with D possibly matching TRBD2 (6 bases). Trimming left V 1 base short and J 6 bases short, with 13 bases between. Germline V gives CDR1 DFQATT, CDR2 SNEGSKA (reference sequence). The CDR3 sequence is 14 residues long. CDR3 in amino acids: CSARGWREPNEQFF. The CDR3 nucleotides are TGCAGTGCTAGAGGGTGGCGGGAACCCAATGAGCAGTTCTTC.

The V and J genes are TRBV7-2 and TRBJ2-7; D gene unclear. The V end was cut by 2 bases, the J end by 3 bases, with 14 bases between. The germline V gene encodes CDR1 SGHTA and CDR2 FQGNSA. The CDR3 length is 15 residues. CDR3 in DNA: TGTGCCAGCAGCTTATCTGATCTAGGTAGCTACGAGCAGTACGTC. As protein: CASSLSDLGSYEQYV.

Only a few counts were recorded for this clonotype. V usage is TRBV12-3 or TRBV12-4 and J usage is TRBJ2-4, with TRBD1 as a possible D gene (5 bases). This CDR3 contains 13 residues. Trimming pared 7 bases from V and 0 bases from J, leaving 7 bases between. CDR3 in DNA: TGTGCCAGCACAGGGCTAGCCAAAAACATTCAGTACTTC. It is translated as CASTGLAKNIQYF.

This clonotype has only a few counts. This chain's CDR3 is CASSLHPRTDTQYF. Written as DNA, the CDR3 is TGTGCCAGCAGCTTACACCCTCGGACAGATACGCAGTATTTT. V and J are TRBV7-3 and TRBJ2-3; D unresolved. The CDR3 loop spans 14 amino acids. Germline CDR1 SGHTA, CDR2 FQGTGA. V was clipped by 2 bases and J by 3 bases, with 9 bases between them.

This clonotype turned up a few times. The V and J genes are TRBV7-2 and TRBJ2-3, with a possible D match to TRBD2 (5 bases). V was cut by 5 bases and J by 2 bases, with 8 bases left in between. The germline V gene encodes CDR1 SGHTA and CDR2 FQGNSA. The CDR3 runs to 13 residues. The CDR3 loop reads CASSTDSTDTQYF. The CDR3 nucleotides read TGTGCCAGCAGCACGGACTCCACAGATACGCAGTATTTT.

V usage is TRBV6-1 and J usage is TRBJ2-7; D is unclear. V lost 1 base to trimming and J lost 2 bases, with 6 bases between them. The CDR3 is 13 amino acids. CDR1 MNHNS and CDR2 SASEGT come from the germline V gene. CDR3 residues: CASSEGGTYEQYV. The DNA for the CDR3 is TGTGCCAGCAGTGAAGGGGGAACCTACGAGCAGTACGTC.

The rearrangement joins TRBV9 to TRBJ2-7; 11 positions match TRBD2. The CDR3 covers 17 residues. Trimming took 0 bases from V and 0 from J; bases not matched to a gene: 5. Germline V gene sequence: CDR1 SGDLS, CDR2 YYNGEE. DNA for the CDR3: TGTGCCAGCAGCGTAGAGACTAGCGGGGTCTACTCCTACGAGCAGTACTTC. This translates into CASSVETSGVYSYEQYF.

V gene TRBV7-6 combines with J gene TRBJ2-2; possibly TRBD1 or TRBD2 for D (5 bases each). The CDR3 spans 15 residues. Looked up from germline, CDR1 is SGHVS and CDR2 is FNYEAQ. The V end was cut by 1 base, the J end by 6 bases, with 12 bases between. CDR3 residues: CASSLEAREPGELFF. DNA for the CDR3: TGTGCCAGCAGCTTAGAGGCCAGGGAGCCCGGGGAGCTGTTTTTT.

The V call is TRBV5-5, the J call TRBJ2-5; no definite D call. Germline CDR1 reads SGHKS; CDR2 reads YYEKEE (reference sequence). The CDR3 contains 14 residues. The ends were cut back, 0 bases at V and 1 base at J, with 7 bases in the middle. This CDR3 is CASSLGGFQETQYF. The CDR3 bases are TGTGCCAGCAGCTTGGGAGGATTCCAAGAGACCCAGTACTTC.

This clonotype was observed a few times. CDR3: CSATGGYGYTF. The DNA for the CDR3 is TGCAGTGCTACAGGGGGTTATGGCTACACCTTC. The rearrangement uses TRBV20-1 and TRBJ1-2, with 7 bases identical to TRBD1. Germline lookup yields CDR1 DFQATT and CDR2 SNEGSKA (reference sequence). Trimming took 4 bases from V and 5 from J; bases not matched to a gene: 1. The CDR3 length is 11 residues.

The chain is built from TRBV11-2 and TRBJ1-2, with TRBD1 as a possible D gene (5 bases). The CDR3 is made up of 14 amino acids. Germline V lookup: CDR1 SGHAT, CDR2 FQNNGV. V was trimmed by 5 bases and J by 2 bases, leaving 12 bases between them. In DNA form, the CDR3 reads TGTGCCAGCAGCCCCCCGGGGCAGAACTATGGCTACACCTTC. This gives the protein CASSPPGQNYGYTF.

This clonotype has a count of ten or more. This chain links TRBV12-3 or TRBV12-4 with TRBJ1-2; unclear D gene. V shed 2 bases and J shed 4 bases, with 8 bases lying between them. The CDR3 has 13 amino acids. DNA for the CDR3: TGTGCCAGCAGTTTAAAGGTTGTCTATGGCTACACCTTC. Its protein product is CASSLKVVYGYTF.

This clonotype was recorded a few times. This chain links TRBV18 with TRBJ1-1; D possibly corresponds to TRBD1 (6 bases). Per the germline V gene, CDR1 is KGHSH and CDR2 is LQKENI. The V end lost 2 bases, the J end lost 8 bases, and 9 bases lay between the germline ends. The CDR3 sequence is 12 residues long. The DNA for the CDR3 is TGTGCCAGCTCACCAGCCGACAGGGAAGCTTTCTTT. It codes for CASSPADREAFF. Supplemented by reference TRBV18 and TRBJ1-1, the full variable domain reads NAGVMQNPRHLVRRRGQEARLRCSPMKGHSHVYWYRQLPEEGLKFMVYLQKENIIDESGMPKERFSAEFPKEGPSILRIQQVVRGDSAAYFCASSPADREAFFGQGTRLTVV.